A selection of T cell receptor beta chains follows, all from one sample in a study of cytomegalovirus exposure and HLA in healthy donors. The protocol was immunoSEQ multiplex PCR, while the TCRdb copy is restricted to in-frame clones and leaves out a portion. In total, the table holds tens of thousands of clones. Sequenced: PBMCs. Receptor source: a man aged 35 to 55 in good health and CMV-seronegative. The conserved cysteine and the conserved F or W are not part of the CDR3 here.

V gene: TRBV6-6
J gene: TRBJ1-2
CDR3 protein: ASRGQVYGYT

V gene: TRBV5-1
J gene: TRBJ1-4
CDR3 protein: ASSLVTGAGTNEKLF

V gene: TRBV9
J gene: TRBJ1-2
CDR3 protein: ASSVAGGPGYT

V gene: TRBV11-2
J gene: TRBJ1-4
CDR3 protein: ASSLGGTGNEKLF

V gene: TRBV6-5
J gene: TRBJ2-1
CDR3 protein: ASRVSAGGGEQF

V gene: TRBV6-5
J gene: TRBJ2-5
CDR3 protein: ASSRTSRETQY

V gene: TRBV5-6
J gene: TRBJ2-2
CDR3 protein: ASSLSIVRTRDGELF

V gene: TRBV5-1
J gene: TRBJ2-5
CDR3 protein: ASRGREGLTEVGETQY

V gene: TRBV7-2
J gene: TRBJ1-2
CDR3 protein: ASSLGRDGYT

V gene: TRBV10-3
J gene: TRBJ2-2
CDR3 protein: AISGLAGYTGELF

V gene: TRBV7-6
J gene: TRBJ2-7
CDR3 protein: ASSLRGFSYEQY

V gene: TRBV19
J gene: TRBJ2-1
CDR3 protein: ASSQIRTGHYNEQF

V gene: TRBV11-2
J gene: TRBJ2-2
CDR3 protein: ASKVGGSTGELF

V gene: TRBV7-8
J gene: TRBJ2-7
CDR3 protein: ASSLRRERGYEQY

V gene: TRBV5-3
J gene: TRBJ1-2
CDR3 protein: ARSLKPQGQDYGYT

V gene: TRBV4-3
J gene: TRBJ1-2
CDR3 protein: ASSQDRTEGVVRGYT

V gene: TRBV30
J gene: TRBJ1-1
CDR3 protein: AWTVLYGTEAF

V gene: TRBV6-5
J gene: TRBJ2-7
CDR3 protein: ASSTGGVYEQY

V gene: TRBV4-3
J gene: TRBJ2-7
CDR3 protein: ASSRDAMGSPQEQY

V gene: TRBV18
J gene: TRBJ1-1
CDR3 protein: ASSPQRQGHTEAF

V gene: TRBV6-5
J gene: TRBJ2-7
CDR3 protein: ASSYGRGYNEQY

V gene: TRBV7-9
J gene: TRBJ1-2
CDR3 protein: ASSFTGGAGYT

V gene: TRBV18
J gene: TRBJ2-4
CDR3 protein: ASSPGTGLSNIQY

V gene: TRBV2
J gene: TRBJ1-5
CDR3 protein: ASSTGQGPNQPQH

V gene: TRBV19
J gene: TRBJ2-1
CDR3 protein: ASSPPSSGGGDQF

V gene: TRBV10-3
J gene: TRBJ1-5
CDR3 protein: AISQGDNQPQH

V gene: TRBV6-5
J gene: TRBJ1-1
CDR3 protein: ASSYGYRDTEAF

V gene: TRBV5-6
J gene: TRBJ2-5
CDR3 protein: ASSFARGETQY

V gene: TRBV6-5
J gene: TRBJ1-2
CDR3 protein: ASGRGNYGYT

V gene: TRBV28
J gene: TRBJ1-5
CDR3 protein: ASRRDRINQPQH

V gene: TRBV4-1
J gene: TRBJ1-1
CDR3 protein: ASSQDKGTGSH

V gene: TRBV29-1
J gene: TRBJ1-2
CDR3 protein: SVQGGTADGYT